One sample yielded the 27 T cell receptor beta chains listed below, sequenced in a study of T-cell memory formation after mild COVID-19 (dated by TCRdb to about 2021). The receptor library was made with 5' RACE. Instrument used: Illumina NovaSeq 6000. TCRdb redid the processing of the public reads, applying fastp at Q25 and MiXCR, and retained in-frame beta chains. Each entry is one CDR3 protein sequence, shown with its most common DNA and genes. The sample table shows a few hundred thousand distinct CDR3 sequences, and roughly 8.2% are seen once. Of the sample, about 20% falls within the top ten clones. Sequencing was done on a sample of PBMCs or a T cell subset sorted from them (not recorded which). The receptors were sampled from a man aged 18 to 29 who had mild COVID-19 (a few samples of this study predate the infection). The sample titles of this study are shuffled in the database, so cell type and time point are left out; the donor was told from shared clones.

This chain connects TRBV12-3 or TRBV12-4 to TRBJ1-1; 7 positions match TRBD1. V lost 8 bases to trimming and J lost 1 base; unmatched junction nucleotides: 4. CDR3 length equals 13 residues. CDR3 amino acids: CASAQGENTEAFF. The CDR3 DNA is TGTGCCAGCGCGCAGGGGGAGAACACTGAAGCTTTCTTT.

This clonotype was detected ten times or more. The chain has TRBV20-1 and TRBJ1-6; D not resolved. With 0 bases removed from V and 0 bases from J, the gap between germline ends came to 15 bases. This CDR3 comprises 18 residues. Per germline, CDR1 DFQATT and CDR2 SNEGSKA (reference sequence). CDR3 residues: CSARDMVWESSYNSPLHF. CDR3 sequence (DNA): TGCAGTGCTAGAGATATGGTCTGGGAGAGCTCCTATAATTCACCCCTCCACTTT.

The DNA for the CDR3 is TGTGCCAGCAGCCCTTCGGACAGGGGGACTGAAGCTTTCTTT. It encodes CASSPSDRGTEAFF. The chain joins TRBV7-9 to TRBJ1-1; 10 nucleotides match TRBD1. The CDR3 runs to 14 residues. Per the germline V gene, CDR1 is SEHNR and CDR2 is FQNEAQ (reference sequence). V shed 5 bases and J 5 bases; nucleotides not matched to a gene: 5.

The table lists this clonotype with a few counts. CDR3 sequence: CASSDGGTGADTQYF. The CDR3 coding sequence is TGTGCCAGCAGTGACGGAGGGACAGGGGCAGATACGCAGTATTTT. The V call is TRBV6-4, the J call TRBJ2-3; 10 bases match TRBD1. Germline V lookup: CDR1 MRHNA, CDR2 SNTAGT. J gave up 4 bases and V 2 bases, and 3 bases lay outside the gene matches. The length of the CDR3 is 15 residues.

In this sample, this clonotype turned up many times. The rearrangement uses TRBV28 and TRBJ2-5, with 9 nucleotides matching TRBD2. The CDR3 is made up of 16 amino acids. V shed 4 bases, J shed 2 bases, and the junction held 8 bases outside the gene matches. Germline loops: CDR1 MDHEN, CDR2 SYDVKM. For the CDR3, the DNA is TGTGCCAGCAGTTGGTCTAGCGGGGCCTTACAAGAGACCCAGTACTTC. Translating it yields CASSWSSGALQETQYF.

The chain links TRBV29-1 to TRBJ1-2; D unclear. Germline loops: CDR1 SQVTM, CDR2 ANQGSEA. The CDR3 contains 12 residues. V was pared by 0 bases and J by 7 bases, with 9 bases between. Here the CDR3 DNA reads TGCAGCGTTGAAGAGGGGTTTGGTGGCTACACCTTC. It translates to CSVEEGFGGYTF.

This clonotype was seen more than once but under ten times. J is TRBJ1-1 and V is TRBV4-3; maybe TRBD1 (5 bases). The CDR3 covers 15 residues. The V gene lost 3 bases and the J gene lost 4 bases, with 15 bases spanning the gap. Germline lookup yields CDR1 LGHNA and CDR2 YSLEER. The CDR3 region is CASSQVDTWGTEAFF. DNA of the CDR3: TGCGCCAGCAGCCAGGTGGACACTTGGGGCACTGAAGCTTTCTTT.

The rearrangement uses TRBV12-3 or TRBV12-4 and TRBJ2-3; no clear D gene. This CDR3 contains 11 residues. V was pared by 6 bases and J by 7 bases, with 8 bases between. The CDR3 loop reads CASRAYNTQYF. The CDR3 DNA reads TGTGCCAGCAGGGCCTATAATACGCAGTATTTT.

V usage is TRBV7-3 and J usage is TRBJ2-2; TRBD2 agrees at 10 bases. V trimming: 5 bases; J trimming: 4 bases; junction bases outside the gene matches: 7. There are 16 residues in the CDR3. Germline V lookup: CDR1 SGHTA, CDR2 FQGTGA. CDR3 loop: CASSPAGGLGTGELFF. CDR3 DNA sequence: TGTGCCAGCAGCCCAGCGGGGGGGCTCGGCACCGGGGAGCTGTTTTTT.

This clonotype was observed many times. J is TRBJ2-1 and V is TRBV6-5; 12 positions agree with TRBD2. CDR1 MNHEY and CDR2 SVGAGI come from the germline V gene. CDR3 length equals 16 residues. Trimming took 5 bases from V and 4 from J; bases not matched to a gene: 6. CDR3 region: CASSPTLAGGYNEQFF. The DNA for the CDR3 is TGTGCCAGCAGTCCCACACTAGCGGGGGGTTACAATGAGCAGTTCTTC.

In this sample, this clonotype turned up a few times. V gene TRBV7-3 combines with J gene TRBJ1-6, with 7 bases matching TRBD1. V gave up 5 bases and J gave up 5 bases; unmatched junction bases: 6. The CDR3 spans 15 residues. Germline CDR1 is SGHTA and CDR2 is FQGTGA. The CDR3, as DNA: TGTGCCAGCAGCCCGGGAGGGGGCAATAATTCACCCCTCCACTTT. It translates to CASSPGGGNNSPLHF. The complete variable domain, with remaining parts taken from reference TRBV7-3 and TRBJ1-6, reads GAGVSQTPSNKVTEKGKYVELRCDPISGHTALYWYRQSLGQGPEFLIYFQGTGAADDSGLPNDRFFAVRPEGSVSTLKIQRTERGDSAVYLCASSPGGGNNSPLHFGNGTRLTVT.

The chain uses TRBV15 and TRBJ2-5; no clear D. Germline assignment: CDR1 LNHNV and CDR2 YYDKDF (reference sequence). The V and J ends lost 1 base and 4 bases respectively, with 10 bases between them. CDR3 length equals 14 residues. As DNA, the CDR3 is TGTGCCACCAGCAGAGGGCTCCCCCCAGAGACCCAGTACTTC. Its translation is CATSRGLPPETQYF.

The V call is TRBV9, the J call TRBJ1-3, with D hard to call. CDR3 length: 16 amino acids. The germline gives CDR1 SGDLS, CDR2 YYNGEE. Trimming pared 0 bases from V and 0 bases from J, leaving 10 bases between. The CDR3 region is CASSVGPESSGNTIYF. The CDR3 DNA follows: TGTGCCAGCAGCGTAGGGCCAGAGAGCTCTGGAAACACCATATATTTT.

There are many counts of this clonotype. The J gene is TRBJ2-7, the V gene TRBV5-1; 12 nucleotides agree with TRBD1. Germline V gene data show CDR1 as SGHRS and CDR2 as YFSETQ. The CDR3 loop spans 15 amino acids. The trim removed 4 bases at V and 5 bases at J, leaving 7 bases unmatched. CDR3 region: CASSDRDRGPDEQYF. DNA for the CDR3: TGCGCCAGCAGCGACCGGGACAGGGGGCCTGACGAGCAGTACTTC. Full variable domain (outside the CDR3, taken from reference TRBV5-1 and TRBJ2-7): KAGVTQTPRYLIKTRGQQVTLSCSPISGHRSVSWYQQTPGQGLQFLFEYFSETQRNKGNFPGRFSGRQFSNSRSEMNVSTLELGDSALYLCASSDRDRGPDEQYFGPGTRLTVT.

The CDR3 region is CASSPGPGELFF. The CDR3, as DNA: TGTGCCAGCAGCCCAGGACCCGGGGAGCTGTTTTTT. The chain has TRBV7-9 and TRBJ2-2, with D unresolved. Trimming took off 5 bases at V and 6 bases at J, with 7 bases between the two ends. The CDR3 length is 12 residues. The germline V gene encodes CDR1 SEHNR and CDR2 FQNEAQ (reference sequence).

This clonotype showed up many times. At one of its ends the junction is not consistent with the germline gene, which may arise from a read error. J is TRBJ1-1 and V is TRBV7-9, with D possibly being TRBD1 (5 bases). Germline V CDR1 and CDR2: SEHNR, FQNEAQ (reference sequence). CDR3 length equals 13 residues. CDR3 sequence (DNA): TGTGCCAGCAGCTTTATGGAGGGGACTGAGGCTTTCTTT. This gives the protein CASSFMEGTEAFF.

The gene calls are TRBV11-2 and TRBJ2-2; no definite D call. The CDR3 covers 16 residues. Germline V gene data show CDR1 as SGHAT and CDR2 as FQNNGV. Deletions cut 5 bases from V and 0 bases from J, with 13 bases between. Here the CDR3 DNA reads TGTGCCAGCAGCCCCGAACCATACGCGAACACCGGGGAGCTGTTTTTT. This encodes CASSPEPYANTGELFF.

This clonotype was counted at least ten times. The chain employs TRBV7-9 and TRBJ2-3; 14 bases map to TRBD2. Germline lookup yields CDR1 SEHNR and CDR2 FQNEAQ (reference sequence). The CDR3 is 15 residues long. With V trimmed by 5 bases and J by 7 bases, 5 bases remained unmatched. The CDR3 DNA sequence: TGTGCCAGCAGCCCAAGGACTAGCGGGGGGAATACGCAGTATTTT. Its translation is CASSPRTSGGNTQYF.

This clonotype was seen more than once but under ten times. CDR3 bases: TGCAGTGCTAGAGTTGGGCGGGTTAATAATTCACCCCTCCACTTT. This sequence encodes CSARVGRVNNSPLHF. The chain is built from TRBV20-1 and TRBJ1-6; D is uncertain. V was clipped by 1 base and J by 5 bases, with 12 bases between them. This CDR3 has 15 residues. Per the germline V gene, CDR1 is DFQATT and CDR2 is SNEGSKA (reference sequence).

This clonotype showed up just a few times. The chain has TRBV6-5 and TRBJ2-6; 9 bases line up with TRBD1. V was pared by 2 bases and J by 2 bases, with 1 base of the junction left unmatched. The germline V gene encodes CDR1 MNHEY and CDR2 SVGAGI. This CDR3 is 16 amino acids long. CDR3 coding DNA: TGTGCCAGCAGTTACGGGACAGGGACTGGGGCCAACGTCCTGACTTTC. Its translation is CASSYGTGTGANVLTF.

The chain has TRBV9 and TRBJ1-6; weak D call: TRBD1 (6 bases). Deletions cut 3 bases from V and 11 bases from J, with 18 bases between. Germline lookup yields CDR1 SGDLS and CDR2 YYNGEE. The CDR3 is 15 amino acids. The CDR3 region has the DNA TGTGCCAGCAGCGCAGACAGGAGTGGGGGGGCACCCCTCCACTTT. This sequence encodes CASSADRSGGAPLHF.

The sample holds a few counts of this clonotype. The CDR3 sequence: CATLPQGRYEQYV. In DNA, the CDR3 is TGTGCCACCCTCCCCCAGGGTCGTTACGAGCAGTACGTC. The V gene is TRBV6-2 or TRBV6-3, the J gene TRBJ2-7, with a possible D match to TRBD1 (5 bases). CDR3 length equals 13 residues. The germline CDR1 and CDR2 sequences are MNHEY and SVGEGT. Between the trimmed V and J ends, which lost 10 bases and 4 bases, there was a span of 17 bases.

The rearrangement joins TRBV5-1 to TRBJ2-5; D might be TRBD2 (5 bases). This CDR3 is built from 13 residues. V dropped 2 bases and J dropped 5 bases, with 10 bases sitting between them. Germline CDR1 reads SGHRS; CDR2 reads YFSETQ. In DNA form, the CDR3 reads TGCGCCAGCAGCTTTTCGGGGTTGGAGACCCAGTACTTC. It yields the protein CASSFSGLETQYF.

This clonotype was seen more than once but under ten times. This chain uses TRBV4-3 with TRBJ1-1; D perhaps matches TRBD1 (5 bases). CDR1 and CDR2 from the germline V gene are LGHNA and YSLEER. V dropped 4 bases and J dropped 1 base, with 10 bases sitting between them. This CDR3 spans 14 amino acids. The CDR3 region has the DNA TGCGCCAGCAGCCTACTTACAGGGAACACTGAAGCTTTCTTT. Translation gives CASSLLTGNTEAFF.

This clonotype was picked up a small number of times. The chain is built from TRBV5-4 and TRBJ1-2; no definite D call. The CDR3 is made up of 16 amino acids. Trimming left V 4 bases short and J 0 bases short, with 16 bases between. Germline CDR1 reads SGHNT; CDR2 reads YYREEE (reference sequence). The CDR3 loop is CASSPWVGRPNYGYTF. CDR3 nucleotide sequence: TGTGCCAGCAGCCCCTGGGTAGGCAGACCTAACTATGGCTACACCTTC. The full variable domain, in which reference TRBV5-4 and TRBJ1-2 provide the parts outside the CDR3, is ETGVTQSPTHLIKTRGQQVTLRCSSQSGHNTVSWYQQALGQGPQFIFQYYREEENGRGNFPPRFSGLQFPNYSSELNVNALELDDSALYLCASSPWVGRPNYGYTFGSGTRLTVV.

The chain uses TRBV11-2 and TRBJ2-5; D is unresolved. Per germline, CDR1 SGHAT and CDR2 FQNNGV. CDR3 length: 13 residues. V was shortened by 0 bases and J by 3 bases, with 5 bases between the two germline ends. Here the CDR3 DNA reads TGTGCCAGCAGCTTAGATTGGGAAGAGACCCAGTACTTC. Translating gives CASSLDWEETQYF. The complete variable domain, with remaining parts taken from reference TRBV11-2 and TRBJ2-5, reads EAGVAQSPRYKIIEKRQSVAFWCNPISGHATLYWYQQILGQGPKLLIQFQNNGVVDDSQLPKDRFSAERLKGVDSTLKIQPAKLEDSAVYLCASSLDWEETQYFGPGTRLLVL.

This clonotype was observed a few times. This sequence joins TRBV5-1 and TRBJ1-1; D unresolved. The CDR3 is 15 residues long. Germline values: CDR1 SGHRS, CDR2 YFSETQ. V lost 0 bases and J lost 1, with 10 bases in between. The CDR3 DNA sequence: TGCGCCAGCAGCTTGGTTTTTGCAGGGAACACTGAAGCTTTCTTT. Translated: CASSLVFAGNTEAFF.